This record covers a single T cell receptor (beta chain). What this receptor recognizes is not known. These data belong to a study of T cells expressing NK-cell markers (dated by TCRdb to 2018 to 2021). Study-level background: TCR beta-chain repertoires were profiled in sorted CD3+CD56+NKG2C+, CD3+CD56+NKG2C- and CD3+CD56-NKG2C+ T-cell subsets from about 8 donors. Among the eight sequenced donors, seven were HCMV-seropositive and one was HCMV-seronegative. All eight donors whose samples were sequenced were randomly selected healthy volunteers, three of them men and five women. Sequencing of the libraries produced 2 x 150 bp reads on Illumina HiSeq 2000/2500, MiSeq or NextSeq. Overall study outcomes, separate from this receptor: It remained unclear whether the expanded NKG2C-expressing T cell clones were specific for HCMV antigens. Those dominant clonotypes were again the most abundant among CD3+CD56-NKG2C+ cells in a handful of donors, at about 25-65%. In several donors, the dominant CD3+CD56+NKG2C+ clonotypes were found to rank among the top 10 CD8+ clonotypes and to make up about 1.0-7.5% of CD8+ T cells.

Instrument on record: Illumina HiSeq 2000. TCR beta cDNA libraries were made by 5'RACE template switching that added a universal primer site and unique molecular identifiers. cDNA synthesis was primed from the TCR beta constant segment and was followed by two successive PCR amplification steps. On the study's bioinformatics: MIGEC was used to demultiplex reads and group reads by UMI, and MiTCR was used to assemble and quantify clonotypes. Only TCR cDNA sequences supported by at least two reads were kept to exclude erroneous sequences. The tcR package was used for downstream repertoire analysis, and clonotypes were matched between fractions using CDR3 nucleotide sequence together with V segment. VDJmatch was used to annotate antigen specificity against VDJdb, with one amino acid substitution in CDR3 allowed. With the reads reprocessed by TCRdb, a single entry stands for each CDR3 protein sequence and no DNA is reported. These V and J calls derive from TCRdb rather than the authors' analysis. The table for this sample records about 550,000 distinct CDR3 sequences. The ten largest clones take up approximately 4% of the sample.

The CDR3, from cysteine to phenylalanine, totals 13 residues. DNA was not recorded. A commercial ELISA kit detecting HCMV-specific IgG in serum was used to determine HCMV serostatus. Ficoll density gradient centrifugation was used to isolate peripheral blood mononuclear cells from blood. Specimen: blood T cells: a sorted CD56 or NKG2C T cell subset, CD4+ or CD8+ T cells, or bulk PBMC T cells (not recorded which). The chain is encoded by TRBV12-3 or TRBV12-4 joined to TRBJ2-7; lacking DNA, the TRBD1 call made by TCRdb goes unchecked. The clonotype was recovered from a man younger than 35 in good health. Donor details come from another sample of the same person, matched by shared clones. The CDR3 region has the sequence CASSGTTSYEQYF.